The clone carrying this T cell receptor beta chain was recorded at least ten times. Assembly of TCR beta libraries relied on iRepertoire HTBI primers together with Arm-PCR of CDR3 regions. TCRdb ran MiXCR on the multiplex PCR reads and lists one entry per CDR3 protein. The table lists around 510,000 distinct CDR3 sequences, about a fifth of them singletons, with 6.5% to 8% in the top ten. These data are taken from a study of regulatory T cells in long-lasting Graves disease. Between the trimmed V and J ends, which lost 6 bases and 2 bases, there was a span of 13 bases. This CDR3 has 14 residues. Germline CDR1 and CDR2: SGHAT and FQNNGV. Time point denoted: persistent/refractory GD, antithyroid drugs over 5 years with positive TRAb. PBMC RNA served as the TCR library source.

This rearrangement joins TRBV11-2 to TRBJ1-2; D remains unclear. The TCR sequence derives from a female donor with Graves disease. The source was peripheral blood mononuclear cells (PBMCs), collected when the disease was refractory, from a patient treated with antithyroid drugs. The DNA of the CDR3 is TGTGCCAGCAGGCCTTCGGGAATAAACTATGGCTACACCTTC. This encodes CASRPSGINYGYTF.